This is a list of T cell receptor beta chains from one sample in a study of cytomegalovirus exposure and HLA in healthy donors. Assay: immunoSEQ multiplex PCR; the TCRdb copy retains only in-frame clones and omits some. The sample has about 140,000 clones, 88% seen once. The source material was PBMCs. These TCRs come from a woman aged 18-29 years in good health and CMV-seropositive. CDR3s include the opening cysteine and the closing phenylalanine or tryptophan. A D gene is named only where the DNA matches it firmly. The size entry is marked missing in some rows and otherwise reads once, few, many or a size class.

>TRBV4-1|NA|NA|TRBJ2-5
TGCGCCAGCAGCCAAGGGCGCGCCAGGGCCGGGGAGACCCAGTACTTC
CASSQGRARAGETQYF
>TRBV5-1|TRBD2|NA|TRBJ2-3
TGCGCCAGCAGCTTTAGCGGGAGAGTAGCAGATACGCAGTATTTT
CASSFSGRVADTQYF
>TRBV11-2|NA|many|TRBJ1-5
TGTGCCAGCAGCTTACATAGCAATCAGCCCCAGCATTTT
CASSLHSNQPQHF
>TRBV29-1|TRBD2|once|TRBJ2-1
TGCAGCGTCGGCGGCGGCGGGAGCTCCTACAATGAGCAGTTCTTC
CSVGGGGSSYNEQFF
>TRBV27|NA|NA|TRBJ2-1
TGTGCCAGCATGGGGCCCAGTAGGGATGAGCAGTTCTTC
CASMGPSRDEQFF
>TRBV11-2|TRBD2|NA|TRBJ2-3
TGTGCCAGCAGCTTAGAGCGGGGGGACGTAGGTACGCAGTATTTT
CASSLERGDVGTQYF
>TRBV7-3|TRBD2|NA|TRBJ2-1
TGTGCCAGCAGCCCAACATCTGGGACTAGGGTAGATGAGCAGTTCTTC
CASSPTSGTRVDEQFF
>TRBV21-1|NA|NA|TRBJ1-2
TGTGCCAGCAGCAAACGAGTCAGGCCCCGCACCTTC
CASSKRVRPRTF
>TRBV4-2|NA|NA|TRBJ1-5
TGTGCCAGCAGCCAAGAACGTTCCGGGTGGTTTAGCAATCAGCCCCAGCATTTT
CASSQERSGWFSNQPQHF
>TRBV5-4|NA|NA|TRBJ2-2
TGTGCCAGCAGCGCACAGGGACCCACCGGGGAGCTGTTTTTT
CASSAQGPTGELFF
>TRBV4-2|NA|NA|TRBJ1-5
TGTGCCAGCAGCCAAGTCGGGTGGGGGGACAATCAGCCCCAGCATTTT
CASSQVGWGDNQPQHF
>TRBV9|NA|NA|TRBJ1-2
TGTGCCAGCAGCGTAGCCGACCGAGGGATCTATGGCTACACCTTC
CASSVADRGIYGYTF
>TRBV9|TRBD1|NA|TRBJ1-2
TGTGCCAGCAGCGCCTTCCGGGGACAGGGAAGGAATGGCTACACCTTC
CASSAFRGQGRNGYTF
>TRBV19|NA|NA|TRBJ1-4
TGTGCCAGTTCGGCTGGGACATTGGAAAAACTGTTTTTT
CASSAGTLEKLFF
>TRBV11-2|NA|NA|TRBJ1-3
TGTGCCAGCAGCTTGACTAAACTTCGCTCTGGAAACACCATATATTTT
CASSLTKLRSGNTIYF
>TRBV5-4|NA|NA|TRBJ2-7
TGTGCCAGCAGCTCCAATCCCGGGACCGTAGCGGACGAGCAGTACTTC
CASSSNPGTVADEQYF
>TRBV6-5|TRBD1|NA|TRBJ2-4
TGTGCCAGCAGTTACAAGGCCAGGGGGTCCCCAAACATTCAGTACTTC
CASSYKARGSPNIQYF
>TRBV27|NA|NA|TRBJ1-1
TGTGCCAGCAGTTTACAAAACGGCGGCACTGAAGCTTTCTTT
CASSLQNGGTEAFF
>TRBV5-1|TRBD1|NA|TRBJ1-2
TGCGCCAGCAGCCCGGGGACAGGCTATGGCTACACCTTC
CASSPGTGYGYTF
>TRBV18|TRBD1|NA|TRBJ2-4
TGTGCCAGCGCCGAGGGACAGGGGGCCAACATTCAGTACTTC
CASAEGQGANIQYF
>TRBV28|NA|NA|TRBJ2-7
TGTGCCAGCAGGGTCGGGGGAGCCATAATCTCCTACGAGCAGTACTTC
CASRVGGAIISYEQYF
>TRBV10-3|TRBD1|NA|TRBJ1-1
TGTGCCATCAGAGGGACAGGAGTTAGCACTGAAGCTTTCTTT
CAIRGTGVSTEAFF
>TRBV7-2|TRBD2|NA|TRBJ2-2
TGTGCCAGCAGCTTTCGCGGGGGGAACACCGGGGAGCTGTTTTTT
CASSFRGGNTGELFF
>TRBV6-5|NA|once|TRBJ1-1
TGTGCCAGCAGTTACGCCCAGGGAGGCACTGAAGCTTTCTTT
CASSYAQGGTEAFF
>TRBV28|TRBD1|once|TRBJ1-6
TGTGCCAGCAGTCGGGACAGATGGGGAAGTAATTCACCCCTCCACTTT
CASSRDRWGSNSPLHF
>TRBV7-2|TRBD2|NA|TRBJ2-7
TGTGCCAGCAGCTTAAGAGCGGGGGGGCGGAACGAGCAGTACTTC
CASSLRAGGRNEQYF
>TRBV4-1|NA|NA|TRBJ2-7
TGCGCCAGCAGCCAAGGCCTGGTAGGGGGTCACTCCTACGAGCAGTACTTC
CASSQGLVGGHSYEQYF
>TRBV2|NA|NA|TRBJ1-5
TGTGCCAGCAGCGCTCAAGCCATCTCGGGTCAGCCCCAGCATTTT
CASSAQAISGQPQHF
>TRBV7-3|TRBD2|many|TRBJ2-3
TGTGCCAGCAGCCTGAGACTAGCGGGGCTTCCAGATACGCAGTATTTT
CASSLRLAGLPDTQYF
>TRBV18|NA|NA|TRBJ1-1
TGTGCCAGCTCACCAGACAGACCGAACACTGAAGCTTTCTTT
CASSPDRPNTEAFF
>TRBV28|TRBD1|NA|TRBJ1-2
TGTGCCAGCAGATCGACCGGGACAGGGGACGGCTACACCTTC
CASRSTGTGDGYTF
>TRBV4-3|TRBD1|NA|TRBJ1-5
TGCGCCAGCAGCCAAGATTATGGGACAGGGGAGCTGCCCCAGCATTTT
CASSQDYGTGELPQHF
>TRBV2|NA|few|TRBJ2-7
TGTGCCAGCAGGTTAGACGGGACCTACGAGCAGTACTTC
CASRLDGTYEQYF
>TRBV7-9|NA|NA|TRBJ2-2
TGTGCCAGCAGCTCGAAACAGAACACCGGGGAGCTGTTTTTT
CASSSKQNTGELFF
>TRBV7-3|NA|NA|TRBJ1-1
TGTGCCAGCAGCTCAGGGACACTCACTGAAGCTTTCTTT
CASSSGTLTEAFF
>TRBV2|TRBD1|few|TRBJ2-7
TGTGCCAGCAGAGAGCGATCAGGGGGCAGCTACGAGCAGTACTTC
CASRERSGGSYEQYF
>TRBV5-1|TRBD1|NA|TRBJ1-4
TGCGCCAGCAGTCCACAGGGGTCTAGTGAAAAACTGTTTTTT
CASSPQGSSEKLFF
>TRBV28|NA|NA|TRBJ2-7
TGTGCCAGCAGTTTCCCCCCCTTCGGCGAGCAGTACTTC
CASSFPPFGEQYF
>TRBV6-5|NA|NA|TRBJ1-1
TGTGCCAGCAGTTACGCGGGGGGCGCGAGGACTGAAGCTTTCTTT
CASSYAGGARTEAFF
>TRBV7-2|TRBD2|NA|TRBJ2-3
TGTGCCAGCAGCTTATCGGAAGTGGGACTAGAGGCAGATACGCAGTATTTT
CASSLSEVGLEADTQYF
>TRBV2|TRBD2|NA|TRBJ2-2
TGTGCCAGCACTGGGACTAGCGGTAACACCGGGGAGCTGTTTTTT
CASTGTSGNTGELFF
>TRBV28|NA|once|TRBJ2-2
TGTGCCAGCAGTTCCCGCAGGGATCCTAAAAAGAACACCGGGGAGCTGTTTTTT
CASSSRRDPKKNTGELFF